These T cell receptor beta chains were read from a single sample in a study of early T cells in non-severe SARS-CoV-2 infection. MiXCR, applied by TCRdb to the 5' RACE reads, yields one record per CDR3 protein. Among some 20,000 distinct CDR3 sequences listed, about 4.8% were seen once. The sequenced material came from whole blood. The source is an adult who was a healthcare worker with PCR-confirmed SARS-CoV-2 infection or an uninfected control (not recorded which). Each CDR3 is given with its conserved first and last residue. The D gene is left open where the match is weak. Where a row states a size, it is once, few, many or the class of an expanded clone; other rows omit it.

v_gene: TRBV20-1
abundance: -
j_gene: TRBJ2-7
d_gene: -
CDR3aa: CSARGTSGPIYEQYF
CDR3nt: TGCAGTGCTAGAGGCACATCCGGGCCCATCTACGAGCAGTACTTC

v_gene: TRBV12-5
abundance: few
j_gene: TRBJ2-1
d_gene: TRBD2
CDR3aa: CASGRDAGGLSYNEQFF
CDR3nt: TGTGCTAGTGGCCGGGACGCGGGAGGGCTCTCCTACAATGAGCAGTTCTTC

v_gene: TRBV10-1
abundance: many
j_gene: TRBJ1-1
d_gene: TRBD1
CDR3aa: CASSPSGQDDTEAFF
CDR3nt: TGCGCCAGCAGCCCTTCGGGACAGGACGACACTGAAGCTTTCTTT

v_gene: TRBV6-2/TRBV6-3
abundance: many
j_gene: TRBJ1-5
d_gene: -
CDR3aa: CASSVGGPRDNQPQHF
CDR3nt: TGTGCCAGCAGTGTCGGCGGACCCAGGGACAATCAGCCCCAGCATTTT

v_gene: TRBV27
abundance: many
j_gene: TRBJ2-1
d_gene: -
CDR3aa: CASSLYPYNEQFF
CDR3nt: TGTGCCAGCAGTTTATACCCGTACAATGAGCAGTTCTTC

v_gene: TRBV6-1
abundance: many
j_gene: TRBJ2-7
d_gene: TRBD2
CDR3aa: CASSARGASGMAPRDEQYF
CDR3nt: TGTGCCAGCAGTGCCCGGGGGGCTAGCGGGATGGCCCCTCGCGACGAGCAGTACTTC

v_gene: TRBV7-9
abundance: few
j_gene: TRBJ1-1
d_gene: TRBD1
CDR3aa: CASSLGAGGTEAFF
CDR3nt: TGTGCCAGCAGCTTAGGGGCAGGGGGCACTGAAGCTTTCTTT

v_gene: TRBV20-1
abundance: medium-sized
j_gene: TRBJ2-4
d_gene: -
CDR3aa: CSPSTIYTRNRLSKNIQYF
CDR3nt: TGCAGTCCATCGACCATTTACACTCGAAACCGACTATCCAAAAACATTCAGTACTTC

v_gene: TRBV30
abundance: medium-sized
j_gene: TRBJ2-3
d_gene: -
CDR3aa: CACNRESSTDTQYF
CDR3nt: TGTGCCTGCAATAGGGAAAGTAGCACAGATACGCAGTATTTT

v_gene: TRBV7-9
abundance: many
j_gene: TRBJ2-1
d_gene: -
CDR3aa: CASSGVSGGHSYNEQFF
CDR3nt: TGTGCCAGCAGCGGTGTCTCCGGCGGACACTCCTACAATGAGCAGTTCTTC

v_gene: TRBV7-9
abundance: many
j_gene: TRBJ2-3
d_gene: TRBD2
CDR3aa: CASNPPGGGMTDTQYF
CDR3nt: TGTGCCAGCAACCCCCCGGGGGGGGGCATGACAGATACGCAGTATTTT

v_gene: TRBV12-3/TRBV12-4
abundance: -
j_gene: TRBJ2-7
d_gene: -
CDR3aa: CASTSDSYEQYF
CDR3nt: TGTGCCAGCACCTCAGACTCGTACGAGCAGTACTTC

v_gene: TRBV7-8
abundance: many
j_gene: TRBJ2-5
d_gene: -
CDR3aa: CASSFGETQYF
CDR3nt: TGTGCCAGCAGCTTCGGCGAGACCCAGTACTTC

v_gene: TRBV11-2
abundance: few
j_gene: TRBJ2-2
d_gene: TRBD2
CDR3aa: CASTVIAGGPGGELFF
CDR3nt: TGTGCCAGCACCGTAATAGCGGGAGGGCCTGGCGGGGAGCTGTTTTTT